These 11 T cell receptor beta chains were all obtained from the same sample, sequenced in a study of T cell repertoires in cytomegalovirus infection. TCRdb re-called the reads through MiXCR, storing one row per CDR3 protein. The sample contains hundreds of thousands of distinct CDR3 sequences, about 33% of which appear only once. These receptors' antigens are unknown. Specimen: cultured CD8+ T cells from PBMCs, collected from culture after CMV antigen stimulation. These receptor sequences come from a human donor in good health (CMV status not recorded). Some clones in this sample may be carry-over from other donors' samples.

The rearrangement links TRBV6-6 to TRBJ2-3; 9 positions match TRBD2. This CDR3 comprises 17 residues. The V gene end was trimmed by 0 bases and the J gene end by 0 bases; junction bases not matched to a gene: 4. Germline-derived CDR1 and CDR2 are MNHNY and SVGAGI (reference sequence). Here the CDR3 reads CASSYSFSGGSTDTQYF. CDR3 nucleotides: TGTGCCAGCAGTTACTCGTTCAGCGGGGGGAGCACAGATACGCAGTATTTT.

This clonotype turned up a few times. The chain uses TRBV27 and TRBJ1-1; no clear D. Per germline, CDR1 MNHEY and CDR2 SMNVEV (reference sequence). Trimming stripped 2 bases from V and 0 bases from J, with 10 bases between. The CDR3 contains 15 residues. Here the CDR3 DNA reads TGTGCCAGCAGTTTAAGACACGGGCTGAACACTGAAGCTTTCTTT. Translating it yields CASSLRHGLNTEAFF.

This clonotype occurred many times. This chain connects TRBV12-3 or TRBV12-4 to TRBJ2-4; 11 nucleotides match TRBD1. The CDR3 is 17 amino acids. Trimming removed 5 bases from V and 6 bases from J; junction bases left unmatched: 12. CDR3 DNA: TGTGCCAGCAGTGGAACTGGACAGGGGGCGCATCGAAACATTCAGTACTTC. Its protein is CASSGTGQGAHRNIQYF.

This clonotype was seen a few times. This chain links TRBV7-9 with TRBJ2-3; 8 bases agree with TRBD1. Germline CDR1 is SEHNR and CDR2 is FQNEAQ (reference sequence). The V and J ends lost 4 bases and 3 bases, in that order; junction bases with no gene match: 6. This CDR3 region has 15 residues. The DNA for the CDR3 is TGTGCCAGCAGCTCTAGGACAGGGAATACAGATACGCAGTATTTT. This sequence encodes CASSSRTGNTDTQYF.

This clonotype appeared many times. V is TRBV5-4 and J is TRBJ2-1; D might be TRBD2 (6 bases). The germline V gene encodes CDR1 SGHNT and CDR2 YYREEE (reference sequence). V shed 0 bases and J shed 6 bases, with 19 bases lying between them. This CDR3 spans 17 amino acids. The CDR3 nucleotides read TGTGCCAGCAGCTTGGAGGCTCTAGCGACGGCTCTCAATGAGCAGTTCTTC. Translated: CASSLEALATALNEQFF. Variable domain in full (rest from reference TRBV5-4 and TRBJ2-1): ETGVTQSPTHLIKTRGQQVTLRCSSQSGHNTVSWYQQALGQGPQFIFQYYREEENGRGNFPPRFSGLQFPNYSSELNVNALELDDSALYLCASSLEALATALNEQFFGPGTRLTVL.

The J gene is TRBJ2-7, the V gene TRBV10-2, with a possible D match to TRBD2 (5 bases). Looked up from germline, CDR1 is WSHSY and CDR2 is SAAADI. The CDR3 spans 12 residues. Trimming took off 7 bases at V and 5 bases at J, with 12 bases between the two ends. CDR3: CASTPDLDEQYF. The CDR3 DNA sequence: TGCGCCAGCACTCCGGACTTGGACGAGCAGTACTTC.

Points on this clonotype: One junction end disagrees with the germline gene, perhaps due to a read error. The V call is TRBV7-6, the J call TRBJ2-6, with a weak D call TRBD1 (5 bases). In germline, CDR1 is SGHVS, CDR2 FNYEAQ. CDR3 length equals 18 residues. CDR3 amino acids: CASSQRTSLYSGTNVLTF. CDR3 sequence (DNA): TGTGCCAGCAGCCAGAGGACAAGTCTTTACTCTGGGACCAACGTCCTGACTTTC.

CDR3 loop: CASSENRGLDTQYF. CDR3 bases: TGCGCCAGCAGCGAAAACAGGGGTTTAGATACGCAGTATTTT. The rearrangement joins TRBV5-1 to TRBJ2-3; the match to TRBD1 covers 7 bases. CDR1 and CDR2 (germline): SGHRS, YFSETQ. V was pared by 4 bases and J by 5 bases, with 7 bases of the junction left unmatched. The length of the CDR3 is 14 residues.

Comment on this clonotype: A much larger clone is a single base away; this may be a read error. CDR3: CASNSTGGVAYNSPLHF. The CDR3 bases are TGTGCCAGCAACTCGACAGGTGGGGTCGCTTATAATTCACCCCTCCACTTT. The chain uses TRBV7-8 and TRBJ1-6, with D possibly being TRBD1 (6 bases). Germline CDR1 and CDR2: SGHVS and FQNEAQ. The CDR3 is 17 amino acids. V was cut by 7 bases and J by 4 bases, with 20 bases left in between.

The chain employs TRBV4-1 and TRBJ2-7; 10 nucleotides agree with TRBD2. V lost 0 bases and J lost 2; bases outside the gene matches: 4. The CDR3 has 16 amino acids. Germline CDR1 reads MGHRA; CDR2 reads YSYEKL. The CDR3 reads CASSQDLLAGAYEQYV. CDR3 DNA sequence: TGCGCCAGCAGCCAAGATCTTCTAGCGGGGGCCTACGAGCAGTACGTC.

The chain uses TRBV27 and TRBJ2-3; 11 nucleotides align to TRBD2. Germline-derived CDR1 and CDR2 are MNHEY and SMNVEV (reference sequence). This CDR3 contains 18 residues. The V segment lost 5 bases and the J segment 2 bases; nucleotides outside the gene matches: 12. The DNA of the CDR3 is TGTGCCAGCAGTATTCTTAGCGGGGGGGCCTCCTTCACAGATACGCAGTATTTT. Translating it yields CASSILSGGASFTDTQYF.